The subject of this entry is one TCR beta chain. What it binds is unknown. The data originate from a study of OX40 agonist ivuxolimab in advanced cancers. On the study more broadly: The study treated patients with ivuxolimab, an agonistic anti-OX40 (CD134) antibody.

V was pared by 2 bases and J by 4 bases, with 7 bases between. CDR3 length: 13 residues. CDR1 and CDR2 (germline): MNHEY, SMNVEV (reference sequence). Blood was sampled at baseline, cycle 4 day 1, and cycle 7 day 1. Study conclusions and caveats: The mean number of expanded clones was higher in CD8+ T cells than in CD4+.

Some clones are missing from TCRdb's copy, which holds only in-frame ones; the method was immunoSEQ multiplex PCR. The sample gives approximately 61,000 clones, more than 85% of which show up once; under 20% is in the top ten. The clonotype comes from an adult with an advanced solid tumor such as melanoma, head and neck, liver or kidney cancer. The sample in question was CD4+ or CD8+ T cells sorted from blood, obtained in a trial of the OX40 agonist ivuxolimab. The V and J genes are TRBV27 and TRBJ2-3; D is ambiguous. CDR3 in DNA: TGTGCCAGCAGTTTAACCCACGCAGATACGCAGTATTTT. Its translation is CASSLTHADTQYF.